This T cell receptor beta chain was captured by sequencing in a study of CD8+CD57+ T cells in acquired aplastic anemia. Study details: Researchers reported that healthy donors averaged about 11 million reads for CD4+ cells. The study, taken as a whole, reports: Patients and controls had CD8+ Simpson's diversity values that were not significantly distinct. Between patients and controls, some 31 CD8+ CDR3 sequences were found in common.

Using genomic DNA as the template, TCR beta VDJ and CDR3 profiling was carried out. TCRdb re-called the reads through MiXCR, storing one row per CDR3 protein. The data show approximately 170,000 distinct CDR3 sequences, 50% to 75% seen once. Comment on this clonotype: Its antigen is undetermined.

The CDR3 is 14 residues long. Trimming removed 7 bases at V and 5 bases at J, with 15 bases between. CDR1 LNHDA and CDR2 SQIVND come from the germline V gene (reference sequence). The sample taken for sequencing was sorted CD4+, CD8+, or CD8+CD57+ T cells (not recorded which) from PBMCs. The chain recombines TRBV19 with TRBJ2-1; D gene unclear. The receptor's source is a human donor in good health. CDR3 nucleotide sequence: TGTGCCAGTACTGTTCGCCCCTGGGACAATGAGCAGTTCTTC. This translates into CASTVRPWDNEQFF.